Below, one T cell receptor (beta chain) is given with its context. The sample originates from a study of cytomegalovirus exposure and HLA in healthy donors. V shed 6 bases, J shed 7 bases, and the junction held 11 bases outside the gene matches. The CDR3 sequence is 15 residues long. From germline, CDR1 is LNHDA and CDR2 SQIVND (reference sequence). All donors participated as healthy donors of bone marrow. Researchers ran the PCR with 60 Vbeta and 13 Jbeta primers. Only in-frame clones appear in the TCRdb table, and some are missing; sequencing was by immunoSEQ multiplex PCR. The sample yields about 130,000 clones, more than 8% seen once.

Sequencing was carried out using PBMCs. The origin of this receptor is a man between 50 and 59 years old in good health and CMV-seronegative. The rearrangement joins TRBV19 to TRBJ2-1; 8 nucleotides agree with TRBD2. The CDR3 nucleotides are TGTGCCAGTAGACCCGGGACTAGGATTTTGAATGAGCAGTTCTTC. Amino acid sequence: CASRPGTRILNEQFF.